This paragraph covers one T cell receptor beta chain sequence. Its specificity is not known. Sequence at one end of the junction differs from germline and may be a read error. This entry comes from a study of T cells in Graves' hyperthyroidism and ophthalmopathy. The study's findings and limits: Ophthalmopathy cases were set apart from stable hyperthyroidism by a 13 V-J model. Most thyroid clonotypes that were expanded above 0.001 also turned up in blood. The model foresaw ophthalmopathy a median about 6.5 months prior to onset.

Amplification of TCR beta CDR3 regions was performed using RNA transcripts as template. In the first-round RT-PCR of the TCR CDR3, the HTBI primer set was used. TCRdb re-analysed the multiplex PCR reads in MiXCR, keeping a single row per CDR3 protein. Altogether almost 600,000 distinct CDR3 sequences are present, 40% to 55% being singletons, with the ten largest covering around 8%. Per germline, CDR1 SGHTA and CDR2 FQGTGA. CDR3 length equals 16 residues. The TCR originated in a woman in her late teens or twenties with Graves' hyperthyroidism. The specimen sequenced was peripheral blood or thyroid tissue (not recorded which). The V call is TRBV7-3, the J call TRBJ2-7, with 7 bases fitting TRBD2. The J call is doubtful: the DNA matches TRBJ2-1 better. CDR3 nucleotide sequence: TGTGTCAGCAGCTTAGAGCCTAGCGGCTCCTACAATGAGCAGTTCTTC. This sequence encodes CVSSLEPSGSYNEQFF.